The rows below give T cell receptor beta chains drawn from one sample of a study of identical twins. TCRdb fed the 5' RACE reads into MiXCR, producing one record per CDR3 protein. The table records some 330,000 distinct CDR3 sequences, approximately 8.8% of them present only once. The sample taken for sequencing was naive T cells sorted from blood. Receptor source: a woman in her forties or fifties in good health. Each CDR3 is given with its conserved first and last residue. D genes are given only for firm matches. Expanded clones are given a class, and other clones once, few, many or no size at all.

TRBJ1-2 TRBV29-1 . . CSVGQGPFYGYTF TGCAGCGTCGGACAAGGACCTTTCTATGGCTACACCTTC
TRBJ2-3 TRBV2 . . CASSTDGIMTDTQYF TGTGCCAGCAGTACGGACGGGATTATGACAGATACGCAGTATTTT
TRBJ2-6 TRBV11-2 . . CASSLLGAGANVLTF TGTGCCAGCAGCTTACTGGGGGCTGGGGCCAACGTCCTGACTTTC
TRBJ2-1 TRBV2 . TRBD2 CASSAQLAGGHSYNEQFF TGTGCCAGCAGTGCACAACTAGCGGGAGGCCACTCCTACAATGAGCAGTTCTTC
TRBJ2-1 TRBV25-1 . . CASSGRPGRNNEQFF TGTGCCAGCAGTGGTCGTCCAGGGAGGAACAATGAGCAGTTCTTC
TRBJ2-5 TRBV5-1 . TRBD1 CASSRTGEETQYF TGCGCCAGCAGCCGGACAGGGGAAGAGACCCAGTACTTC
TRBJ1-5 TRBV12-3/TRBV12-4 many . CASSFQGRNQPQHF TGTGCCAGCAGTTTTCAGGGAAGAAATCAGCCCCAGCATTTT
TRBJ2-1 TRBV5-5 few TRBD2 CASSSGTSGFHNEQFF TGTGCCAGCAGCTCCGGGACTAGCGGGTTCCACAATGAGCAGTTCTTC
TRBJ2-4 TRBV4-1 many TRBD2 CASSPLGGMLAKNIQYF TGCGCCAGCAGCCCCCTGGGGGGGATGCTAGCCAAAAACATTCAGTACTTC
TRBJ1-4 TRBV5-1 . . CASSDRRGEQLFF TGCGCCAGCAGCGACCGCAGGGGAGAACAACTTTTTTTT
TRBJ2-5 TRBV20-1 few TRBD2 CSAISGREGETQYF TGCAGTGCGATTAGCGGGAGGGAGGGAGAGACCCAGTACTTC
TRBJ2-3 TRBV6-5 . . CASSYMGTDTQYF TGTGCCAGCAGTTACATGGGTACAGATACGCAGTATTTT
TRBJ2-1 TRBV6-5 few TRBD2 CASSRLGTSGFYNEQFF TGTGCCAGCAGTCGCTTAGGGACTAGCGGCTTCTACAATGAGCAGTTCTTC
TRBJ1-1 TRBV4-1 many TRBD1 CASSKSPGGTVEAFF TGCGCCAGCAGCAAAAGTCCTGGCGGGACAGTTGAAGCTTTCTTT
TRBJ2-2 TRBV5-5 few TRBD1 CASSPDRGRGTGELFF TGTGCCAGCAGCCCGGACAGGGGGCGAGGAACCGGGGAGCTGTTTTTT
TRBJ2-6 TRBV6-1 . . CASSEALSGANVLTF TGTGCCAGCAGTGAAGCCCTCTCTGGGGCCAACGTCCTGACTTTC
TRBJ2-2 TRBV6-1 many TRBD1 CASSAAGQGVFAGELFF TGTGCCAGCAGTGCCGCTGGACAGGGGGTTTTTGCCGGGGAGCTGTTTTTT
TRBJ2-7 TRBV20-1 few TRBD2 CSAKYREANEQYF TGCAGTGCTAAGTACCGGGAGGCCAACGAGCAGTACTTC
TRBJ2-5 TRBV5-1 many . CASSLVAGKETQYF TGCGCCAGCAGCTTGGTGGCAGGGAAAGAGACCCAGTACTTC
TRBJ2-1 TRBV4-1 . . CASSQVRPTMGNEQFF TGCGCCAGCAGCCAAGTCCGGCCGACAATGGGCAATGAGCAGTTCTTC
TRBJ2-7 TRBV7-6 many TRBD2 CASSPGGAYYEQYF TGTGCCAGCAGCCCCGGGGGGGCTTACTACGAGCAGTACTTC
TRBJ1-1 TRBV2 many . CASSVWGGNTEAFF TGTGCCAGCAGTGTGTGGGGAGGGAACACTGAAGCTTTCTTT
TRBJ2-7 TRBV9 few . CASSFRDTSYEQYF TGTGCCAGCAGCTTCCGGGACACATCCTACGAGCAGTACTTC
TRBJ2-1 TRBV30 . . CAWRRISYNEQFF TGTGCCTGGCGGAGAATCTCCTACAATGAGCAGTTCTTC
TRBJ2-7 TRBV7-9 few TRBD2 CASIEGVGTTYEQYF TGTGCCAGCATCGAAGGAGTCGGGACTACCTACGAGCAGTACTTC
TRBJ1-2 TRBV14 few . CASSQDPAGSGHPYGYTF TGTGCCAGCAGCCAAGATCCCGCAGGGTCAGGTCATCCCTATGGCTACACCTTC
TRBJ1-2 TRBV18 once . CASSPDSDGYTF TGTGCCAGCTCACCAGACAGTGACGGCTACACCTTC
TRBJ1-1 TRBV25-1 few . CASSEPGKNTEAFF TGTGCCAGCAGTGAACCCGGAAAGAACACTGAAGCTTTCTTT
TRBJ2-2 TRBV12-3/TRBV12-4 many TRBD2 CASSLLTSGTIGELFF TGTGCCAGCAGTTTACTGACTAGCGGGACGATTGGGGAGCTGTTTTTT
TRBJ2-1 TRBV27 . . CASSLGPYRVPPYNEQFF TGTGCCAGCAGTTTAGGGCCGTACAGGGTCCCACCCTACAATGAGCAGTTCTTC
TRBJ2-5 TRBV20-1 . . CSARDPREQTQYF TGCAGTGCTAGAGACCCCAGAGAGCAGACCCAGTACTTC